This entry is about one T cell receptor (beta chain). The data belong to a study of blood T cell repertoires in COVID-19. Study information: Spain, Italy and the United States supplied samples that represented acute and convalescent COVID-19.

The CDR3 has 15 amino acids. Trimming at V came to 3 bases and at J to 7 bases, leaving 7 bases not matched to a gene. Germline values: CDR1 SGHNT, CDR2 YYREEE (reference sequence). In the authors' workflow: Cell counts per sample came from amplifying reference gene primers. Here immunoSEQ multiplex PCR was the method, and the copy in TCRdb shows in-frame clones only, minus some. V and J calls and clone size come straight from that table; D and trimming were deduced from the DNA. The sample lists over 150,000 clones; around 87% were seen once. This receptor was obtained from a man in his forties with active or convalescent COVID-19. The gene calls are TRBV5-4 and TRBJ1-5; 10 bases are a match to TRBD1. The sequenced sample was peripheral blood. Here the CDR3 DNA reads TGTGCCAGCAGCTCCGGGACAGGGGAAAGACAGCCCCAGCATTTT. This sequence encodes CASSSGTGERQPQHF.